A selection of T cell receptor beta chains follows, all from one sample in a study of T-cell memory formation after mild COVID-19. TCRdb reanalysed the 5' RACE reads using MiXCR and keeps one entry per CDR3 protein. The repertoire consists of about 280,000 distinct CDR3 sequences, with 8% to 10% occurring once and the leading ten covering roughly 23%. Specimen: PBMCs or a T cell subset sorted from them (not recorded which). These receptors were taken from a man younger than 30 who had mild COVID-19 (a few samples of this study predate the infection). Cell type and time point are not known. CDR3s leave out the opening cysteine and the closing phenylalanine or tryptophan. The D gene is left open where the match is weak. Clone size, where shown, is once, few, many, or a class for clones that have expanded.

size	V	D	J	CDR3
many	TRBV4-3	TRBD2	TRBJ2-1	ASSQELAESYNEQF
few	TRBV4-3	TRBD2	TRBJ2-1	ASSQDGTGGANEQF
many	TRBV30	TRBD1	TRBJ2-7	AWRGTGIYEQY
NA	TRBV10-2	TRBD1	TRBJ2-2	ASKGQGLPGELF
few	TRBV18	NA	TRBJ1-4	ASSNGRLNEKLF
NA	TRBV18	TRBD1	TRBJ1-1	ASSPPGDRGTEAF
NA	TRBV20-1	NA	TRBJ2-7	SARRTGFYEQY
NA	TRBV19	NA	TRBJ1-6	ASSISGKDSPLH
many	TRBV15	TRBD1	TRBJ1-4	ATKDNRGLEANEKLF
few	TRBV20-1	TRBD2	TRBJ2-3	SASSPTSGYTDTQY
NA	TRBV9	NA	TRBJ2-5	ASSVGVLPRETQY
few	TRBV24-1	TRBD1	TRBJ2-1	ATEPDRGINEQF
many	TRBV20-1	NA	TRBJ1-6	SARDPLAISPLH
many	TRBV5-4	NA	TRBJ1-2	ASSLESSPSYGYT
NA	TRBV5-4	TRBD1	TRBJ2-1	ASSLGGQGSDEQF
NA	TRBV5-5	NA	TRBJ1-4	ASSLAEKLF
few	TRBV24-1	NA	TRBJ1-2	ATSDHAGLGYT
few	TRBV6-5	TRBD2	TRBJ2-7	ASSRSGLAGGYEQY
many	TRBV29-1	TRBD1	TRBJ2-7	SVEDVTGADYEQY